Sequencing of this T cell receptor beta chain was carried out in a study of blood T cell repertoires in COVID-19. The overall study: Italy, Spain and the United States were the sources of the convalescent and acute COVID-19 samples. Sample material is recorded as cDNA or gDNA derived from T cells, B-cell-depleted T cells, or PBMCs.

Germline trimming cut 4 bases from V and 5 bases from J; bases unmatched to any gene: 9. The CDR3 runs 16 residues. The germline CDR1 and CDR2 sequences are SGHTA and FQGNSA. In the authors' workflow: Reference gene primer amplification yielded estimated nucleated cell counts. Clones were read by immunoSEQ multiplex PCR, and TCRdb kept only the in-frame ones, dropping some. That table supplies the V and J calls and clone size; D and trimming were determined from the DNA. The sample records roughly 230,000 clones, about 86% being singletons. The chain couples TRBV7-2 to TRBJ2-2; 8 positions agree with TRBD1. The origin of this receptor is a man aged 45 to 65 who had recovered from COVID-19. The specimen was PBMCs or T cells enriched from blood (not recorded which). CDR3 sequence: CASSSRAGGATGELFF. DNA for the CDR3: TGTGCCAGCAGCTCGAGGGCAGGGGGCGCAACCGGGGAGCTGTTTTTT.